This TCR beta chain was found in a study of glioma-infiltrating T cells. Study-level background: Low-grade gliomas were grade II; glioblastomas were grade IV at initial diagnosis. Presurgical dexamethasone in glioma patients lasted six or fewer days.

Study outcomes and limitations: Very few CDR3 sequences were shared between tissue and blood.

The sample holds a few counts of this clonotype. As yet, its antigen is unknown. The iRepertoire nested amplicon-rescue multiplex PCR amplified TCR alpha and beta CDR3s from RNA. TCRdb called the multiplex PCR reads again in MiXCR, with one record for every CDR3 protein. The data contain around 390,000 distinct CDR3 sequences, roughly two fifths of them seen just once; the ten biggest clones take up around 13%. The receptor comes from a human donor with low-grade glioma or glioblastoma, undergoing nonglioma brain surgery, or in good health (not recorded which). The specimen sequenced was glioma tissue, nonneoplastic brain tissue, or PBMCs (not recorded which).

DNA of the CDR3: TGTGCCAGCAGTCCTTACAGGGGGCGAGGTCAGCCCCAGCATTTT. Translated, it gives CASSPYRGRGQPQHF. The chain links TRBV28 to TRBJ1-5, with 9 bases identical to TRBD1. With V trimmed by 5 bases and J by 6 bases, 8 bases remained unmatched. The CDR3 runs 15 residues. CDR1 MDHEN and CDR2 SYDVKM come from the germline V gene.